This TCR beta chain was documented in a study of Ad26.COV2.S vaccination and SARS-CoV-2 variants. As for the study in general: It was the COV1001 Ad26.COV2.S trial arm that included the donor. Ad26.COV2.S shots went into the muscle once or twice, 56 days apart.

Treatment reported: about 20 received Ad26.COV2.S at low or high dose, single or two shots; about five received placebo; per-sample allocation not given. Vaccine and placebo recipients were sampled on day 63 after the first injection. The study's findings and limits: Ad26.COV2.S recipients had broader spike-specific TCRs (P = 0.0014).

The CDR3 is made up of 15 amino acids. Germline CDR1 LGHNA, CDR2 YSLEER. The V end was cut by 2 bases, the J end by 6 bases, with 13 bases between. Remarks on this clone: As yet, its antigen is unknown.

Using immunoSEQ multiplex PCR, the repertoire was profiled, and TCRdb retains in-frame clones only, with some absent. This repertoire shows around 250,000 clones, around 88% found once; its top ten account for roughly 3%. The TCR comes from a person between 18 and 65 years old who received the Ad26.COV2.S COVID-19 vaccine or a placebo. Sequenced here: peripheral blood, sampled in a trial of Ad26.COV2.S vaccine versus placebo. The rearrangement joins TRBV4-3 to TRBJ1-4; possibly TRBD1 for D (6 bases). The DNA of the CDR3 is TGCGCCAGCAGCCAACAGGGGCGTTCGGATGAAAAACTGTTTTTT. As protein: CASSQQGRSDEKLFF.